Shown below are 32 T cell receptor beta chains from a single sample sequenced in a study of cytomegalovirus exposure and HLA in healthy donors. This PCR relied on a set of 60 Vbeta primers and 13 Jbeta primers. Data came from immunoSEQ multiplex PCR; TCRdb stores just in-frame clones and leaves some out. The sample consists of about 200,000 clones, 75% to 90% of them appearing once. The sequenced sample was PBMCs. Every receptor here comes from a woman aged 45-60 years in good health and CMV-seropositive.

CDR3 region: CASQTARDTQYF. The CDR3 nucleotides read TGTGCCAGCCAGACTGCGCGAGATACGCAGTATTTT. The chain joins TRBV7-8 to TRBJ2-3; D gene uncertain. CDR3 length: 12 amino acids. Trimming took 8 bases from V and 5 from J, leaving 11 bases between them. The V gene's germline CDR1 is SGHVS and CDR2 FQNEAQ.

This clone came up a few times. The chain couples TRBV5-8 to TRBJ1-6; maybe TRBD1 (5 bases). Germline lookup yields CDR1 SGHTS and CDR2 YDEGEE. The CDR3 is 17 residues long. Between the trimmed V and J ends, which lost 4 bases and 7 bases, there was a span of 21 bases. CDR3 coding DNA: TGTGCCAGCAGCGGGGGGAGAGGAACCCAACGAAATTCACCCCTCCACTTT. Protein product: CASSGGRGTQRNSPLHF.

The CDR3 protein is CASSLWDRVHQPQHF. The CDR3 DNA reads TGTGCCAGCAGCTTATGGGACAGGGTACATCAGCCCCAGCATTTT. The chain recombines TRBV7-9 with TRBJ1-5, with 9 bases that match TRBD1. Germline CDR1 SEHNR, CDR2 FQNEAQ (reference sequence). The CDR3 contains 15 residues. The junction had 4 bases not matched to a gene; V was cut back by 2 bases and J by 5 bases.

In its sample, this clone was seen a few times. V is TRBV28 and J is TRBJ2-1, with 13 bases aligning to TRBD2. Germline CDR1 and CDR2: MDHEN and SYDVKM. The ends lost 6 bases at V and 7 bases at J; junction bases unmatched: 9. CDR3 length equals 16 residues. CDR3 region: CASRGLAGSVVNEQFF. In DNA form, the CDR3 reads TGTGCCAGCAGGGGACTAGCGGGATCGGTTGTGAATGAGCAGTTCTTC.

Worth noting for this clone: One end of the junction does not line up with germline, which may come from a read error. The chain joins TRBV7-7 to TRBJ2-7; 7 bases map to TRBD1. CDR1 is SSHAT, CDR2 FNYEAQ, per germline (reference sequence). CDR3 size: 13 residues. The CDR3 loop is CASSLRDSYEQYF. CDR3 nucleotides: TGTGCTAGCAGCTTACGGGACAGCTACGAGCAGTACTTC.

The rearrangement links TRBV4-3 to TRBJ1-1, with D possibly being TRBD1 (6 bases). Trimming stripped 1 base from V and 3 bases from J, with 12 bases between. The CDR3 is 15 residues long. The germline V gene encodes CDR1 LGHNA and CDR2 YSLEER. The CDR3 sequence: CASSQGAGVDTEAFF. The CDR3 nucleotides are TGCGCCAGCAGCCAAGGGGCAGGGGTCGACACTGAAGCTTTCTTT.

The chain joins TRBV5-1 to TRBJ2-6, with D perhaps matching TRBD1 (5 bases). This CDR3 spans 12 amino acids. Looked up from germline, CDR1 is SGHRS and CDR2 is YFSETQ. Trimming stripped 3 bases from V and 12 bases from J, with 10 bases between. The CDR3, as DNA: TGCGCCAGCAGCTCCAGGGTGACCGTCCTGACTTTC. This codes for CASSSRVTVLTF.

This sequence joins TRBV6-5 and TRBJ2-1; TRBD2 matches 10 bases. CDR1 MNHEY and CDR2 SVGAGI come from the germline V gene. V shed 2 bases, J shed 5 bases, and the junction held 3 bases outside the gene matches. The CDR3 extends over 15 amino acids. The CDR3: CASSYGSGGNNEQFF. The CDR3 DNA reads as TGTGCCAGCAGTTACGGTAGCGGGGGGAACAATGAGCAGTTCTTC.

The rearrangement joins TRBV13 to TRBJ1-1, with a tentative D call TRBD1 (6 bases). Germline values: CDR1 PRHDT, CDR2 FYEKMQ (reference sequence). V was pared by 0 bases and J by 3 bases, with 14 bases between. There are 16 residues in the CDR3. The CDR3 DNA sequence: TGTGCCAGCAGCTTAGGATTTGGCAGGGGAGACACTGAAGCTTTCTTT. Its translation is CASSLGFGRGDTEAFF.

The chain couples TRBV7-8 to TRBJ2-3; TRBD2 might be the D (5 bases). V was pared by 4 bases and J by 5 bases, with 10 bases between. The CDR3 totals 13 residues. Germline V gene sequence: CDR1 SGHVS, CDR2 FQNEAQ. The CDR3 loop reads CASSSRGRDTQYF. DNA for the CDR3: TGTGCCAGCAGCTCAAGAGGGAGAGATACGCAGTATTTT.

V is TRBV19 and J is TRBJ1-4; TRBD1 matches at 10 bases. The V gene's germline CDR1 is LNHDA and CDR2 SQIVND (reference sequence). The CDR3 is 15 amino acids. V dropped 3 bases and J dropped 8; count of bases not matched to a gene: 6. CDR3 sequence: CASSIRGTGVEKLFF. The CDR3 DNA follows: TGTGCCAGTAGTATCCGCGGGACAGGGGTCGAAAAACTGTTTTTT. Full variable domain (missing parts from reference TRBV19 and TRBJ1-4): DGGITQSPKYLFRKEGQNVTLSCEQNLNHDAMYWYRQDPGQGLRLIYYSQIVNDFQKGDIAEGYSVSREKKESFPLTVTSAQKNPTAFYLCASSIRGTGVEKLFFGSGTQLSVL.

CDR3 nucleotide sequence: TGTGCCACCAGCGCAAGCCGGACAGGCGGGGAGCTGTTTTTT. Protein product: CATSASRTGGELFF. V is TRBV15 and J is TRBJ2-2; 7 nucleotides align to TRBD1. CDR1 and CDR2 (germline): LNHNV, YYDKDF (reference sequence). V was clipped by 5 bases and J by 7 bases; unmatched bases: 7. The CDR3 runs to 14 residues.

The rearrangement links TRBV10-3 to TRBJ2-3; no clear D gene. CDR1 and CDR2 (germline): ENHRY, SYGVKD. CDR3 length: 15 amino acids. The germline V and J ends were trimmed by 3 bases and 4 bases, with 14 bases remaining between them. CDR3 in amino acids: CAISDNPTSADTQYF. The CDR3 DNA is TGTGCCATCAGTGATAACCCTACGTCCGCAGATACGCAGTATTTT.

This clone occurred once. In DNA, the CDR3 is TGTGCCAGCAGTCCCAGACCGGGAGAAAAACTGTTTTTT. This encodes CASSPRPGEKLFF. This chain joins TRBV6-5 and TRBJ1-4; D is unclear. The CDR3 runs 13 residues. Trimming shortened V by 5 bases and J by 8 bases, and 12 bases separated the two germline ends. Germline V gene data show CDR1 as MNHEY and CDR2 as SVGAGI.

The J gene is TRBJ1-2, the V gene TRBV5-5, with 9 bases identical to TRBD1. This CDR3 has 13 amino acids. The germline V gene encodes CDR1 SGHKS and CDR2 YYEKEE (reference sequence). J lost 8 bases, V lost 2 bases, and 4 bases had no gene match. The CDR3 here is CASSLQGAFGYTF. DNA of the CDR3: TGTGCCAGCAGCTTACAGGGGGCGTTCGGCTACACCTTC.

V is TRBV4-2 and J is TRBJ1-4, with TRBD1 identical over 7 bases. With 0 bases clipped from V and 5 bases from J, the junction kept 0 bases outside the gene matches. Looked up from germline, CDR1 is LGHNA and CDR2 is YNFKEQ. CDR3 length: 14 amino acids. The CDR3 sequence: CASSQEGQNEKLFF. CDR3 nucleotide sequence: TGTGCCAGCAGCCAAGAGGGACAGAATGAAAAACTGTTTTTT.

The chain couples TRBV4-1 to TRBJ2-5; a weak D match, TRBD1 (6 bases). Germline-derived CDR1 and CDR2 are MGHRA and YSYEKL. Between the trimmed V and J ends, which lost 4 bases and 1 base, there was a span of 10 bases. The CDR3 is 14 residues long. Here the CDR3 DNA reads TGCGCCAGCAGCCCCAGCAGGGGCCAAGAGACCCAGTACTTC. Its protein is CASSPSRGQETQYF.

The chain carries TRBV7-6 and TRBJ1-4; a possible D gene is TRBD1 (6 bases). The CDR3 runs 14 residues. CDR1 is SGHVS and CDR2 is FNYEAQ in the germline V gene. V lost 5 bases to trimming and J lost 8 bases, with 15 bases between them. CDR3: CASSDAGAGEKLFF. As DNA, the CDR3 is TGTGCCAGCAGCGACGCGGGGGCTGGGGAAAAACTGTTTTTT.

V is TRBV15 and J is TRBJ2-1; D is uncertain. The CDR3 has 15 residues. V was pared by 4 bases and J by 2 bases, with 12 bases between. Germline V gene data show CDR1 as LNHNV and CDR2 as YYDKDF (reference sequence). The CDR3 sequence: CATSTSKSPYNEQFF. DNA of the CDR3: TGTGCCACCAGCACCTCTAAGTCACCCTACAATGAGCAGTTCTTC.

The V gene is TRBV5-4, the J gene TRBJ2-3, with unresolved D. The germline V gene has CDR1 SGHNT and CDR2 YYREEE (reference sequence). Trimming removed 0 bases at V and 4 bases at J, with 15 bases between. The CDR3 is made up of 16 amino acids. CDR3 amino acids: CASSLGLAFVSDTQYF. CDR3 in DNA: TGTGCCAGCAGCTTGGGTTTGGCATTTGTATCAGATACGCAGTATTTT.

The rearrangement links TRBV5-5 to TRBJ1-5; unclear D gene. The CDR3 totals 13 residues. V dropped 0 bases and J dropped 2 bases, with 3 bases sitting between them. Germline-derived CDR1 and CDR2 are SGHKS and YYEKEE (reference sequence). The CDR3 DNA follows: TGTGCCAGCAGCTTGGTAGGCAATCAGCCCCAGCATTTT. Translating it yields CASSLVGNQPQHF. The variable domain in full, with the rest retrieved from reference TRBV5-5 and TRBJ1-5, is DAGVTQSPTHLIKTRGQQVTLRCSPISGHKSVSWYQQVLGQGPQFIFQYYEKEERGRGNFPDRFSARQFPNYSSELNVNALLLGDSALYLCASSLVGNQPQHFGDGTRLSIL.

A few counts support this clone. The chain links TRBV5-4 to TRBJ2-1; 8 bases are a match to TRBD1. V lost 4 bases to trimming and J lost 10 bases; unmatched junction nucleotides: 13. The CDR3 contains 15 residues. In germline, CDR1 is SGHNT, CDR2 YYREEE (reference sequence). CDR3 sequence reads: CASSPPKTGVEEQFF. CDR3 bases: TGTGCCAGCAGCCCCCCGAAGACAGGGGTTGAGGAGCAGTTCTTC. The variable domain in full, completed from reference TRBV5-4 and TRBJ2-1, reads ETGVTQSPTHLIKTRGQQVTLRCSSQSGHNTVSWYQQALGQGPQFIFQYYREEENGRGNFPPRFSGLQFPNYSSELNVNALELDDSALYLCASSPPKTGVEEQFFGPGTRLTVL.

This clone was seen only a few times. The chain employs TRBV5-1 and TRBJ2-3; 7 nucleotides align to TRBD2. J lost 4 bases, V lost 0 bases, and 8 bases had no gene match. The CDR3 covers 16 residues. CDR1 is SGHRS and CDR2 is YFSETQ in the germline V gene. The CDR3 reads CASSLGAAGVSDTQYF. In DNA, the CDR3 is TGCGCCAGCAGCTTGGGGGCGGCGGGAGTGTCAGATACGCAGTATTTT. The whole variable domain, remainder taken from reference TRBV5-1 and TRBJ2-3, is KAGVTQTPRYLIKTRGQQVTLSCSPISGHRSVSWYQQTPGQGLQFLFEYFSETQRNKGNFPGRFSGRQFSNSRSEMNVSTLELGDSALYLCASSLGAAGVSDTQYFGPGTRLTVL.

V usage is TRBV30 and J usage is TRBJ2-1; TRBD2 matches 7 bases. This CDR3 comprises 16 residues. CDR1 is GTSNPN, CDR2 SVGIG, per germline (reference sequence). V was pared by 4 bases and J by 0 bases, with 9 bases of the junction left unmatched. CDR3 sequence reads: CAWTPERGSSYNEQFF. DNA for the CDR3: TGTGCCTGGACCCCCGAGCGGGGTAGCTCCTACAATGAGCAGTTCTTC.

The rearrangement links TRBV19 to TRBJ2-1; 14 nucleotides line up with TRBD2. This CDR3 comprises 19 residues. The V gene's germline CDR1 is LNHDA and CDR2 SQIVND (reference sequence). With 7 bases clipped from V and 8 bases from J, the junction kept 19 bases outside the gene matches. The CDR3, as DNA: TGTGCCAGTAAATTCCACGGAGAGACTAGCGGGGGGGCTGTTGATGAGCAGTTCTTC. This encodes CASKFHGETSGGAVDEQFF.

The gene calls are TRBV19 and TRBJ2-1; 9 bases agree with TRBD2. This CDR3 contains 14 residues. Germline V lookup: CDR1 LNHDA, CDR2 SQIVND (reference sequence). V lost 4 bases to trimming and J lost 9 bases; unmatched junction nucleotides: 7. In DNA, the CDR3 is TGTGCCAGTAGTACCTTTAGCGGGGGTGCTGAGCAGTTCTTC. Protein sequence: CASSTFSGGAEQFF.

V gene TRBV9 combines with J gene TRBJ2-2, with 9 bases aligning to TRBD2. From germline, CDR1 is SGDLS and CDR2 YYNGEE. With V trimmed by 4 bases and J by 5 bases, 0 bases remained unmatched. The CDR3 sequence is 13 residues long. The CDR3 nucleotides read TGTGCCAGCAGCCTAGCGGGGACCGGGGAGCTGTTTTTT. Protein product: CASSLAGTGELFF.

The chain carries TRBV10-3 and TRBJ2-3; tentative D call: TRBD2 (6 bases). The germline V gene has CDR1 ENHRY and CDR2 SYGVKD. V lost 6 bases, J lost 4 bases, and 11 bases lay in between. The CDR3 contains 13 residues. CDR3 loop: CAIRVGGADTQYF. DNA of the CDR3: TGTGCCATCAGAGTGGGGGGTGCAGATACGCAGTATTTT.

The CDR3 loop reads CASSHPGTSGYNEQFF. The CDR3 DNA is TGCGCCAGCAGCCATCCCGGGACTAGCGGATACAATGAGCAGTTCTTC. The chain uses TRBV4-1 and TRBJ2-1; 11 bases match TRBD2. CDR3 size: 16 residues. Per germline, CDR1 MGHRA and CDR2 YSYEKL. V dropped 3 bases and J dropped 4; count of bases not matched to a gene: 5.

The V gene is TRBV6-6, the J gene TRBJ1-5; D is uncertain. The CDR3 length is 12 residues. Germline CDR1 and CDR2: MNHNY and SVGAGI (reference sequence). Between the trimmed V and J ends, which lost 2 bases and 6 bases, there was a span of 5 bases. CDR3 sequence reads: CASSYEAQPQHF. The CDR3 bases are TGTGCCAGCAGTTACGAGGCTCAGCCCCAGCATTTT.

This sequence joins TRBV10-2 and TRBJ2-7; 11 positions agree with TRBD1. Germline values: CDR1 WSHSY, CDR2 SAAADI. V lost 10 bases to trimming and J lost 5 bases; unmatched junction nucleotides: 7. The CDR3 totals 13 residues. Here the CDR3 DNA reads TGCGCCATTTTGGACAGGGGGCGGGACGAGCAGTACTTC. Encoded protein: CAILDRGRDEQYF.

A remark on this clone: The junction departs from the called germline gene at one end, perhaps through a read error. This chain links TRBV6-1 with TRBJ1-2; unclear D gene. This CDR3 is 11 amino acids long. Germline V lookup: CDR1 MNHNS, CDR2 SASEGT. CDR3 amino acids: CASSDRARVFF. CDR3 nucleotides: TGTGCCAGCAGTGATAGAGCCCGAGTTTTCTTC.